Presented here are 6 T cell receptor beta chains from one specimen sequenced in a study of response to subunit inactivated influenza vaccine. Using its own MiXCR run on the RT-PCR reads, TCRdb lists one record per CDR3 protein. The sample includes 650,000 to 800,000 distinct CDR3 sequences, around 14% seen only once; the top ten take 6% to 7%. The sample here was PBMCs from blood, taken around 15 days before vaccination. All receptors come from a man over 45 who received an inactivated influenza vaccine.

This clonotype occurred a few times. The V and J genes are TRBV6-1 and TRBJ1-3; 9 bases map to TRBD1. The CDR3 consists of 16 residues. Losses at the gene ends were 3 bases for V and 0 bases for J; bases not matched to a gene: 3. CDR1 MNHNS and CDR2 SASEGT come from the germline V gene. As DNA, the CDR3 is TGTGCCAGCAGTGACCCGGGACAGGGCTCTGGAAACACCATATATTTT. Its translation: CASSDPGQGSGNTIYF.

A few counts support this clonotype. The gene calls are TRBV6-1 and TRBJ2-3; a possible D gene is TRBD1 (6 bases). CDR1 is MNHNS, CDR2 SASEGT, per germline. Trimming took off 5 bases at V and 3 bases at J, with 15 bases between the two ends. CDR3 length equals 15 residues. The CDR3 here is CASSQGQQITDTQYF. CDR3 coding DNA: TGTGCCAGCAGTCAGGGACAACAAATAACAGATACGCAGTATTTT.

This clonotype was counted a few times. The gene calls are TRBV6-1 and TRBJ2-7, with D perhaps matching TRBD2 (5 bases). Germline loops: CDR1 MNHNS, CDR2 SASEGT. Trimming left V 0 bases short and J 10 bases short, with 10 bases between. This CDR3 is 12 amino acids long. The CDR3 sequence is CASSEARTFQYF. CDR3 in DNA: TGTGCCAGCAGTGAAGCGCGGACTTTTCAGTACTTC.

The V call is TRBV6-2 or TRBV6-3, the J call TRBJ2-2, with no clear D. Per the germline V gene, CDR1 is MNHEY and CDR2 is SVGEGT. The CDR3 spans 14 residues. V gave up 5 bases and J gave up 4 bases, with 11 bases separating them. CDR3 coding DNA: TGTGCCAGCAGTCGATGGACCAGCACCGGGGAGCTGTTTTTT. The encoded protein is CASSRWTSTGELFF.

The chain carries TRBV4-3 and TRBJ2-7, with no clear D. The germline gives CDR1 LGHNA, CDR2 YSLEER. The CDR3 consists of 15 residues. V was cut by 0 bases and J by 3 bases, with 12 bases left in between. Here the CDR3 DNA reads TGCGCCAGCAGCCAAGATAGGTCTCAGCACTACGAGCAGTACTTC. Its translation: CASSQDRSQHYEQYF.

This clonotype appeared a few times. V gene TRBV28 combines with J gene TRBJ2-1; TRBD2 might be the D (6 bases). The CDR3 extends over 15 amino acids. Deletions cut 5 bases from V and 7 bases from J, with 18 bases between. Germline CDR1 is MDHEN and CDR2 is SYDVKM. CDR3 bases: TGTGCCAGCAGTCCCCACGCGGGGTCAAGGAATGAGCAGTTCTTC. This codes for CASSPHAGSRNEQFF.